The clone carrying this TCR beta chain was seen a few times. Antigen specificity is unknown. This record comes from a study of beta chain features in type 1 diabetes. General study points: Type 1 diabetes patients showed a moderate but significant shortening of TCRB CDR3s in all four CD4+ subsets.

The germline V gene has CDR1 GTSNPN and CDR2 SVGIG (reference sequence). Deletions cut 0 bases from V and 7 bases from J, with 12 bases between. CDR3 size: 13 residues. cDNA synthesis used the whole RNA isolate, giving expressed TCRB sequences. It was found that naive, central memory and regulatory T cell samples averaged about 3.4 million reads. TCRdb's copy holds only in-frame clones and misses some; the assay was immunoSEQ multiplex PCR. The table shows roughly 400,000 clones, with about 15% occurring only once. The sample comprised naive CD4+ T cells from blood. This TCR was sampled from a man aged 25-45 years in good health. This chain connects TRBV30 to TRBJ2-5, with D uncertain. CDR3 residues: CAWSVKLLGTQYF. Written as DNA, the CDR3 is TGTGCCTGGAGTGTCAAATTGCTTGGGACCCAGTACTTC. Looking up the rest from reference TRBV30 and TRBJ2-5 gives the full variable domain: SQTIHQWPATLVQPVGSPLSLECTVEGTSNPNLYWYRQAAGRGLQLLFYSVGIGQISSEVPQNLSASRPQDRQFILSSKKLLLSDSGFYLCAWSVKLLGTQYFGPGTRLLVL.